One and the same sample provided the 9 T cell receptor beta chains below, sequenced in a study of CD8 T cells in ankylosing spondylitis. MiXCR, run by TCRdb on the 5' RACE reads, gives a single entry per CDR3 protein. The table lists approximately 540,000 distinct CDR3 sequences, approximately 11% of them singletons. The study's findings and limits: A motif of eight highly homologous TCR beta variants was seen as apparently characteristic of ankylosing spondylitis blood.

Their antigens remain unidentified. The sample consisted of blood, either unsorted or a sorted T cell fraction (not recorded which). Receptors originate from a male donor with ankylosing spondylitis.

V is TRBV10-3 and J is TRBJ1-5; 7 nucleotides align to TRBD1. V was clipped by 10 bases and J by 1 base; unmatched bases: 4. The CDR3 runs to 13 residues. CDR1 is ENHRY and CDR2 is SYGVKD in the germline V gene. The CDR3 DNA reads as TGTGCCACCAACAGGGGCAGCAATCAGCCCCAGCATTTT. This codes for CATNRGSNQPQHF.

CDR3 residues: CATSGYLAGGLETQYF. CDR3 DNA sequence: TGTGCCACCAGTGGTTATCTAGCGGGAGGACTGGAGACCCAGTACTTC. V is TRBV24-1 and J is TRBJ2-5; 11 bases line up with TRBD2. The CDR3 has 16 amino acids. After removal of 5 bases from V and 5 bases from J, the junction contained 9 bases not matched to a gene. CDR1 and CDR2 (germline): KGHDR, SFDVKD.

The chain couples TRBV2 to TRBJ1-6; D not certain. Trimming stripped 6 bases from V and 0 bases from J, with 6 bases between. CDR3 length: 14 amino acids. Germline V gives CDR1 SNHLY, CDR2 FYNNEI. The CDR3 DNA sequence: TGTGCCAGCAGGGAGAGCTCCTATAATTCACCCCTCCACTTT. Translation: CASRESSYNSPLHF.

The genes are TRBV24-1 and TRBJ2-7, with 8 bases aligning to TRBD1. V dropped 4 bases and J dropped 5; count of bases not matched to a gene: 18. The CDR3 loop spans 18 amino acids. Per the germline V gene, CDR1 is KGHDR and CDR2 is SFDVKD. The CDR3 is CATSDTGQGANLRDEQYF. The CDR3 coding sequence is TGTGCCACCAGTGACACCGGACAGGGAGCCAATCTTCGGGACGAGCAGTACTTC.

This clonotype has a count of ten or more. The gene calls are TRBV7-2 and TRBJ2-7, with D unclear. The CDR3 extends over 13 amino acids. V was clipped by 0 bases and J by 2 bases, with 5 bases between them. Germline values: CDR1 SGHTA, CDR2 FQGNSA. CDR3 DNA: TGTGCCAGCAGCTTAGCATTCCCCTACGAGCAGTACTTC. Translation gives CASSLAFPYEQYF.

This clonotype was seen at least ten times. The chain employs TRBV5-6 and TRBJ2-5; 8 bases are shared with TRBD2. Germline lookup yields CDR1 SGHDT and CDR2 YYEEEE. With 0 bases clipped from V and 3 bases from J, the junction kept 1 base outside the gene matches. The CDR3 runs 14 residues. The CDR3 sequence is CASSLELAEETQYF. CDR3 coding DNA: TGTGCCAGCAGCTTGGAACTAGCGGAAGAGACCCAGTACTTC.

The chain is built from TRBV4-2 and TRBJ1-4; D ambiguous. V was trimmed by 3 bases and J by 5 bases, leaving 10 bases between them. The length of the CDR3 is 14 residues. Germline CDR1 and CDR2: LGHNA and YNFKEQ. The CDR3 loop is CASSQRIMNEKLFF. In nucleotides, the CDR3 is TGTGCCAGCAGCCAGCGTATCATGAATGAAAAACTGTTTTTT.

This clonotype was detected only a few times. CDR3 amino acids: CASSWPRRTGELFF. The CDR3 DNA sequence: TGTGCCAGCAGCTGGCCTAGAAGGACCGGGGAGCTGTTTTTT. This rearrangement joins TRBV11-3 to TRBJ2-2, with D unresolved. This CDR3 comprises 14 residues. CDR1 SGHNT and CDR2 YENEEA come from the germline V gene. Trimming took 4 bases from V and 5 from J, leaving 11 bases between them.

J is TRBJ2-3 and V is TRBV20-1; D is uncertain. Trimming took off 6 bases at V and 4 bases at J, with 14 bases between the two ends. CDR1 is DFQATT and CDR2 is SNEGSKA in the germline V gene (reference sequence). CDR3 size: 13 residues. The CDR3 sequence is CSAAWVPSDTQYF. Written as DNA, the CDR3 is TGCAGTGCGGCGTGGGTACCGTCAGATACGCAGTATTTT.